This T cell receptor beta chain was documented in a study of beta chain features in type 1 diabetes. The sequenced template was cDNA made from the entire isolated RNA. Produced via immunoSEQ multiplex PCR; TCRdb's table is partial and in-frame only. The sample yields around 650,000 clones, over 10% seen once. As regards this clone: The target antigen is unknown.

Study results and limitations: TCRB CDR3 length was moderately but significantly reduced in all four CD4+ subsets of Type 1 diabetes patients.

The CDR3 is 15 residues long. Germline CDR1 is LGHNA and CDR2 is YSLEER. Unmatched junction bases numbered 2, after V lost 0 bases and J lost 3 bases. The receptor's source is a man aged 25 to 40 with type 1 diabetes. The chain uses TRBV4-3 and TRBJ1-3; 7 nucleotides line up with TRBD1. The specimen sequenced was naive CD4+ T cells from blood. The CDR3 DNA sequence: TGCGCCAGCAGCCAAGAGACAGGGTTTGGAAACACCATATATTTT. Amino acids: CASSQETGFGNTIYF.